One sample yielded the 15 T cell receptor beta chains listed below, sequenced in a study of T-cell memory formation after mild COVID-19. TCRdb re-derived calls from the 5' RACE reads in MiXCR, one entry per CDR3 protein. The sample contains fewer than 350,000 distinct CDR3 sequences, roughly 15% of which appear only once. The sequenced material came from PBMCs or a T cell subset sorted from them (not recorded which). These receptors all come from a man younger than 30 who had mild COVID-19 (a few samples of this study predate the infection). Cell type and time point are not known.

This clonotype was counted between two and nine times. The V and J genes are TRBV6-5 and TRBJ2-1, with 14 positions matching TRBD2. There are 18 residues in the CDR3. Trimming cost V 4 bases and J 3 bases; bases outside gene matches: 8. CDR1 and CDR2 from the germline V gene are MNHEY and SVGAGI. The CDR3 nucleotides are TGTGCCAGCAGTTTTCAACCGGGACTAGCGGGGGACTACAATGAGCAGTTCTTC. Protein product: CASSFQPGLAGDYNEQFF.

The chain carries TRBV12-3 or TRBV12-4 and TRBJ2-5, with 7 bases matching TRBD1. The CDR3 totals 13 residues. V lost 5 bases to trimming and J lost 7 bases; unmatched junction nucleotides: 7. CDR3 amino acids: CASSIGQARTQYF. As DNA, the CDR3 is TGTGCCAGCAGTATAGGACAGGCACGGACCCAGTACTTC.

This clonotype has just a few counts. The chain couples TRBV19 to TRBJ1-2; 8 bases line up with TRBD1. This CDR3 is built from 16 residues. The V gene's germline CDR1 is LNHDA and CDR2 SQIVND (reference sequence). Trimming removed 3 bases from V and 6 bases from J; junction bases left unmatched: 12. The DNA for the CDR3 is TGTGCCAGTAGTATCGAAGAGGTCCAGGGGGCGAATGGCTACACCTTC. It yields the protein CASSIEEVQGANGYTF.

The rearrangement joins TRBV19 to TRBJ2-7, with D perhaps matching TRBD1 (5 bases). This CDR3 is built from 13 residues. The germline V and J ends were trimmed by 1 base and 6 bases, with 10 bases remaining between them. The germline V gene has CDR1 LNHDA and CDR2 SQIVND (reference sequence). Written as DNA, the CDR3 is TGTGCCAGTAGTATAGCAGCAGGGCGCGAGCAGTACTTC. This sequence encodes CASSIAAGREQYF.

The chain combines TRBV29-1 with TRBJ2-1, with D possibly matching TRBD2 (6 bases). The V gene's germline CDR1 is SQVTM and CDR2 ANQGSEA. V was pared by 6 bases and J by 0 bases, with 18 bases between. The CDR3 consists of 16 residues. The CDR3 nucleotides read TGCAGCGTGGTGGGGGGTTCCAAACACTCCTACAATGAGCAGTTCTTC. This gives the protein CSVVGGSKHSYNEQFF.

The gene calls are TRBV20-1 and TRBJ1-6; 10 bases map to TRBD1. Per the germline V gene, CDR1 is DFQATT and CDR2 is SNEGSKA (reference sequence). V was clipped by 6 bases and J by 5 bases; unmatched bases: 1. This CDR3 region has 13 residues. The CDR3 loop is CSAGQGDNSPLHF. In DNA, the CDR3 is TGCAGTGCAGGACAGGGGGATAATTCACCCCTCCACTTT.

This clonotype was observed a few times. The J gene is TRBJ2-7, the V gene TRBV6-6, with D perhaps TRBD2 (7 bases). The CDR3 length is 12 residues. Germline assignment: CDR1 MNHNY and CDR2 SVGAGI (reference sequence). Trimming removed 8 bases from V and 5 bases from J, with 13 bases in between. CDR3 protein: CASGGASDEQYF. The CDR3 DNA is TGTGCCAGCGGGGGGGCTTCAGACGAGCAGTACTTC.

This clonotype has at least ten counts. This sequence joins TRBV7-3 and TRBJ2-1; 8 nucleotides align to TRBD2. The CDR3 is 13 residues long. CDR1 and CDR2 from the germline V gene are SGHTA and FQGTGA. The V segment lost 5 bases and the J segment 7 bases; nucleotides outside the gene matches: 4. CDR3 bases: TGTGCCAGCAGCCCGGGGGGGCGGAATGAGCAGTTCTTC. This translates into CASSPGGRNEQFF. The full variable domain, its missing parts supplied by reference TRBV7-3 and TRBJ2-1, is GAGVSQTPSNKVTEKGKYVELRCDPISGHTALYWYRQSLGQGPEFLIYFQGTGAADDSGLPNDRFFAVRPEGSVSTLKIQRTERGDSAVYLCASSPGGRNEQFFGPGTRLTVL.

The V gene is TRBV29-1, the J gene TRBJ1-1; D is undetermined. The CDR3 runs 14 residues. CDR1 and CDR2 (germline): SQVTM, ANQGSEA. V dropped 6 bases and J dropped 1 base, with 15 bases sitting between them. The CDR3 sequence is CSVVVALRNTEAFF. In DNA form, the CDR3 reads TGCAGCGTCGTTGTCGCCCTTAGGAACACTGAAGCTTTCTTT.

The chain has TRBV20-1 and TRBJ2-7, with 11 bases matching TRBD2. Germline V gene data show CDR1 as DFQATT and CDR2 as SNEGSKA (reference sequence). CDR3 length: 14 residues. Germline trimming cut 3 bases from V and 9 bases from J; bases unmatched to any gene: 10. CDR3 bases: TGCAGTGCTAGCGAGGGGACTAGCGGTTTGTGGCAGTACGTC. This translates into CSASEGTSGLWQYV.

The chain combines TRBV9 with TRBJ1-6; tentative D call: TRBD1 (5 bases). The V gene lost 1 base and the J gene lost 11 bases, with 19 bases spanning the gap. The CDR3 totals 16 residues. Germline CDR1 SGDLS, CDR2 YYNGEE. CDR3 DNA sequence: TGTGCCAGCAGCGTATCACCAGACAGCGACGTAACACCCCTCCACTTT. Protein: CASSVSPDSDVTPLHF.

Here the CDR3 reads CASSLKSDSPLHF. The DNA of the CDR3 is TGCGCCAGCAGCTTGAAATCCGATTCACCCCTCCACTTT. V usage is TRBV5-1 and J usage is TRBJ1-6; the D is unclear. V lost 1 base and J lost 8, with 7 bases in between. The CDR3 covers 13 residues. Germline-derived CDR1 and CDR2 are SGHRS and YFSETQ. The whole variable domain, filled in from reference TRBV5-1 and TRBJ1-6, reads KAGVTQTPRYLIKTRGQQVTLSCSPISGHRSVSWYQQTPGQGLQFLFEYFSETQRNKGNFPGRFSGRQFSNSRSEMNVSTLELGDSALYLCASSLKSDSPLHFGNGTRLTVT.

The chain links TRBV20-1 to TRBJ1-2, with unresolved D. This CDR3 has 13 amino acids. CDR1 and CDR2 (germline): DFQATT, SNEGSKA (reference sequence). Trimming removed 3 bases at V and 5 bases at J, with 13 bases between. The CDR3 DNA is TGCAGTGCTAGTCCTCGGGCGGATTATGGCTACACCTTC. Protein sequence: CSASPRADYGYTF.

This clonotype showed up just a few times. The gene calls are TRBV15 and TRBJ2-5, with D maybe TRBD1 (5 bases). The CDR3 loop spans 14 amino acids. The germline V gene has CDR1 LNHNV and CDR2 YYDKDF (reference sequence). The germline V and J ends were trimmed by 2 bases and 5 bases, with 12 bases remaining between them. In DNA, the CDR3 is TGTGCCACCAGCAGAAGACAGTCTGGGGAGACCCAGTACTTC. Its translation is CATSRRQSGETQYF.

The chain joins TRBV24-1 to TRBJ2-2, with D possibly TRBD1 on 5 matching bases. V lost 7 bases and J 3 bases, leaving 17 bases between the germline ends. This CDR3 comprises 16 residues. From germline, CDR1 is KGHDR and CDR2 SFDVKD. The CDR3 here is CATRNSFQGDTGELFF. As DNA, the CDR3 is TGTGCCACCAGGAATTCGTTTCAGGGTGACACCGGGGAGCTGTTTTTT.